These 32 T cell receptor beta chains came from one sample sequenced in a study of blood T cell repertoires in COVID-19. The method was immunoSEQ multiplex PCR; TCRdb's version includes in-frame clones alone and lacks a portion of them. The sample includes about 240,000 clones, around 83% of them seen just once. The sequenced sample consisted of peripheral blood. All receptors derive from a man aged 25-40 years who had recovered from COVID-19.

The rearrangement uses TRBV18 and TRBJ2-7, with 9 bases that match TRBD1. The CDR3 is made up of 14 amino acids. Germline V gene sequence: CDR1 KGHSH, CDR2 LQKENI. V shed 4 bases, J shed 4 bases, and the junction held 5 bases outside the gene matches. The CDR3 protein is CASSQGQGSYEQYV. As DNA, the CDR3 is TGTGCCAGCTCACAGGGACAGGGATCGTACGAGCAGTACGTC.

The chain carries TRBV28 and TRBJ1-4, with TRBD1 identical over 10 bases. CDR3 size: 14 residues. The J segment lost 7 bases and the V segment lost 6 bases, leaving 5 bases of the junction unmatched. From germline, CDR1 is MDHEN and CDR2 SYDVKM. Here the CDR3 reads CASRTTGGSEKLFF. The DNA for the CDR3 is TGTGCCAGCAGAACGACAGGGGGCTCTGAAAAACTGTTTTTT.

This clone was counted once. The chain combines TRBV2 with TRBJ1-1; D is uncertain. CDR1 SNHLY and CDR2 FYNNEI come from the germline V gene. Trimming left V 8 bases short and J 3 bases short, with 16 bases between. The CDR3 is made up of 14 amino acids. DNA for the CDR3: TGTGCCAGCTCCGGTCGGGTATCATACACTGAAGCTTTCTTT. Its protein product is CASSGRVSYTEAFF.

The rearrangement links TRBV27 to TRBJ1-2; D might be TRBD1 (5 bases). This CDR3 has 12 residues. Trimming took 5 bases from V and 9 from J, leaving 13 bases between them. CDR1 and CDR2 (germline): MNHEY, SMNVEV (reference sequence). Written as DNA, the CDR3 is TGTGCCAGCAGTCCCCGGCCAGGGAGCTACACCTTC. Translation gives CASSPRPGSYTF.

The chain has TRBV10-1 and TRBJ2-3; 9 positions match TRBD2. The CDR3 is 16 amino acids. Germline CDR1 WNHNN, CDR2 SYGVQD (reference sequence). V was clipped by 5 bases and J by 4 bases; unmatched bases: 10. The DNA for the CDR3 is TGCGCCAGCAGTCCAGAGCTGGGACTAGCCGCAGATACGCAGTATTTT. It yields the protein CASSPELGLAADTQYF.

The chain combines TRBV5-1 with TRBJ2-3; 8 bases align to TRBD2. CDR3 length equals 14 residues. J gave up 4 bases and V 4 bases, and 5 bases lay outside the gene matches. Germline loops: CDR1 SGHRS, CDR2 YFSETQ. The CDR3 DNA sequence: TGCGCCAGCAGCCGACTAGCGCGGGCAGATACGCAGTATTTT. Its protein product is CASSRLARADTQYF.

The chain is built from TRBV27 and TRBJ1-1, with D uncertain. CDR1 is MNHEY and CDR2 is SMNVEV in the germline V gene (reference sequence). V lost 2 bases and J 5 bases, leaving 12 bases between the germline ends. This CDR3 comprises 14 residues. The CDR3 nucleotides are TGTGCCAGCAGTTTAGCAGCCTCGGGGACTGAAGCTTTCTTT. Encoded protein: CASSLAASGTEAFF.

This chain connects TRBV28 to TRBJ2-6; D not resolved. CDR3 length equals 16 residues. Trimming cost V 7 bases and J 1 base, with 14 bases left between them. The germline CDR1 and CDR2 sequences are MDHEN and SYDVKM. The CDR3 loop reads CASTDQAVSGANVLTF. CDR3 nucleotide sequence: TGTGCCAGCACCGATCAAGCTGTATCTGGGGCCAACGTCCTGACTTTC. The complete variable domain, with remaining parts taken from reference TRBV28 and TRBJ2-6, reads DVKVTQSSRYLVKRTGEKVFLECVQDMDHENMFWYRQDPGLGLRLIYFSYDVKMKEKGDIPEGYSVSREKKERFSLILESASTNQTSMYLCASTDQAVSGANVLTFGAGSRLTVL.

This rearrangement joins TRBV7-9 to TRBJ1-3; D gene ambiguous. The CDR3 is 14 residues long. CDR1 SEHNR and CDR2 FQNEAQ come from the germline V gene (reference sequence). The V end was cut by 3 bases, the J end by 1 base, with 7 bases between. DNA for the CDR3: TGTGCCAGCAGCTTGAGGGCTTCTGGAAACACCATATATTTT. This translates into CASSLRASGNTIYF. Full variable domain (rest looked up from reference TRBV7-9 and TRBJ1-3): DTGVSQNPRHKITKRGQNVTFRCDPISEHNRLYWYRQTLGQGPEFLTYFQNEAQLEKSRLLSDRFSAERPKGSFSTLEIQRTEQGDSAMYLCASSLRASGNTIYFGEGSWLTVV.

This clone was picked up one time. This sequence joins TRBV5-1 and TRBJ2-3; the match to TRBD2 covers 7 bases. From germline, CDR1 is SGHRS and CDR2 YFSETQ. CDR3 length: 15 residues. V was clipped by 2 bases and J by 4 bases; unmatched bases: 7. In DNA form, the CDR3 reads TGCGCCAGCAGCTTAGGCGGGGGAACCGCAGATACGCAGTATTTT. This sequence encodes CASSLGGGTADTQYF.

The DNA for the CDR3 is TGTGCCAGCAGTTTTTTAGCGGGGGGTAACACCGGGGAGCTGTTTTTT. The encoded protein is CASSFLAGGNTGELFF. The chain couples TRBV27 to TRBJ2-2, with 10 positions matching TRBD2. J was trimmed by 2 bases and V by 3 bases; bases with no gene match: 3. Germline CDR1 is MNHEY and CDR2 is SMNVEV (reference sequence). The CDR3 is 16 residues long.

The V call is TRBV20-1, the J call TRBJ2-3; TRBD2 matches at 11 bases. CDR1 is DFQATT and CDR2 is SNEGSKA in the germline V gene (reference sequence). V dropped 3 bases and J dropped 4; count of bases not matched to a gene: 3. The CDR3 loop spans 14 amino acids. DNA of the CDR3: TGCAGTGCTAGTAAGACTAGCGGGGCAGATACGCAGTATTTT. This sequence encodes CSASKTSGADTQYF.

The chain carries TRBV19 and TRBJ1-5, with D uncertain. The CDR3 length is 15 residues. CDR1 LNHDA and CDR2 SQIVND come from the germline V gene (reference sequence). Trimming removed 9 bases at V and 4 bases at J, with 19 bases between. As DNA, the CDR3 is TGTGCCAGCAGCGGCCCTTGGATGGGGAATCAGCCCCAGCATTTT. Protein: CASSGPWMGNQPQHF.

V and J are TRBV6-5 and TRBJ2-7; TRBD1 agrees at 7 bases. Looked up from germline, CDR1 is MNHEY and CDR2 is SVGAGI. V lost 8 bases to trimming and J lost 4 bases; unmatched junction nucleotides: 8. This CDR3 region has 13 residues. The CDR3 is CASDRDRTYEQYF. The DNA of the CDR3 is TGTGCCAGCGACCGGGACAGAACTTACGAGCAGTACTTC.

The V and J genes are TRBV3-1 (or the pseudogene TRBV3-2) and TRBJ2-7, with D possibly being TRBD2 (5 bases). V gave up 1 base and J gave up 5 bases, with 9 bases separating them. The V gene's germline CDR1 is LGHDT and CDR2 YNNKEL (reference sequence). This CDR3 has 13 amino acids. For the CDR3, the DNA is TGTGCCAGCAGCCAAGGGGCGGGTGACGAGCAGTACTTC. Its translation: CASSQGAGDEQYF.

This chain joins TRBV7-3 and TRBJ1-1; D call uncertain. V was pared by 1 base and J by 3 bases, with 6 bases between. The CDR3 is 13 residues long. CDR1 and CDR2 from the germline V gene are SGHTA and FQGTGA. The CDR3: CASSLSGDTEAFF. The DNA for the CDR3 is TGTGCCAGCAGCTTAAGCGGCGACACTGAAGCTTTCTTT. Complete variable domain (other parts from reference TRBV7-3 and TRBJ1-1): GAGVSQTPSNKVTEKGKYVELRCDPISGHTALYWYRQSLGQGPEFLIYFQGTGAADDSGLPNDRFFAVRPEGSVSTLKIQRTERGDSAVYLCASSLSGDTEAFFGQGTRLTVV.

In DNA form, the CDR3 reads TGTGCCAGCAGTCAACCAGGGGAGCCGAATGAAAAACTGTTTTTT. Its translation: CASSQPGEPNEKLFF. J is TRBJ1-4 and V is TRBV6-5; tentative D call: TRBD1 (6 bases). V was cut by 5 bases and J by 5 bases, with 15 bases left in between. The CDR3 spans 15 residues. Germline lookup yields CDR1 MNHEY and CDR2 SVGAGI.

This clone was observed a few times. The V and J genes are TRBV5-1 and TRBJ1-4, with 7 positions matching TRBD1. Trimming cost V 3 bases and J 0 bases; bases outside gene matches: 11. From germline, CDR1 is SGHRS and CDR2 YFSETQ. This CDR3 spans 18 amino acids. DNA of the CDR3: TGCGCCAGCAGCTCCTCTTACAGGGGCCCACCAACTAATGAAAAACTGTTTTTT. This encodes CASSSSYRGPPTNEKLFF.

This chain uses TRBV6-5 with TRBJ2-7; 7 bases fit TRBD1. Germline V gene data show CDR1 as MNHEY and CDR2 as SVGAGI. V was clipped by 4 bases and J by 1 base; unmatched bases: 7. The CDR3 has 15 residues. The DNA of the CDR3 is TGTGCCAGCAGTTTTGGGACAGCCCCATCCTACGAGCAGTACTTC. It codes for CASSFGTAPSYEQYF.

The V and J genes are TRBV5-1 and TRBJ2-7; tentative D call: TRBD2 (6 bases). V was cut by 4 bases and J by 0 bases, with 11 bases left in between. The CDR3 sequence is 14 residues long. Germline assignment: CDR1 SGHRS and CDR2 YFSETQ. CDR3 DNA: TGCGCCAGCAGCATCGCGGGAAGCTCCTACGAGCAGTACTTC. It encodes CASSIAGSSYEQYF.

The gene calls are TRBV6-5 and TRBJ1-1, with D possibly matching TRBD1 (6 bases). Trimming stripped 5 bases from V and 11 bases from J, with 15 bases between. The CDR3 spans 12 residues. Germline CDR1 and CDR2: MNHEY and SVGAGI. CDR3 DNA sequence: TGTGCCAGCAGTCGTGACCAGGGGCGTGCTTTCTTT. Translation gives CASSRDQGRAFF.

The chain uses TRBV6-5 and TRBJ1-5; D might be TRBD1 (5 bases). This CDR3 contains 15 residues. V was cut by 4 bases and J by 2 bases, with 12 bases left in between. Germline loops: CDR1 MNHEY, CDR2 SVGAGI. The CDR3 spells CASSSPGGGNQPQHF. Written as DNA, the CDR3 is TGTGCCAGCAGTTCCCCGGGAGGGGGCAATCAGCCCCAGCATTTT.

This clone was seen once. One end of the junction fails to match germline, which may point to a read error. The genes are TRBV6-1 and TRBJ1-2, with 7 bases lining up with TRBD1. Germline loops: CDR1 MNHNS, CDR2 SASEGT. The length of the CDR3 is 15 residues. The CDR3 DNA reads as TGTGCCAGCGGTGACCTTACGGGACAGCTCTATGGCTACACCTTC. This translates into CASGDLTGQLYGYTF.

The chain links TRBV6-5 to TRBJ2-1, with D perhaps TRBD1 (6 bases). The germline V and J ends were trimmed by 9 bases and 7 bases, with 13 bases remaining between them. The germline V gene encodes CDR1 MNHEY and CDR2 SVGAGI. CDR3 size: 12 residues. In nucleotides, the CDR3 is TGTGCCAGTCGTACAGGGAAAAATGAGCAGTTCTTC. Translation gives CASRTGKNEQFF.

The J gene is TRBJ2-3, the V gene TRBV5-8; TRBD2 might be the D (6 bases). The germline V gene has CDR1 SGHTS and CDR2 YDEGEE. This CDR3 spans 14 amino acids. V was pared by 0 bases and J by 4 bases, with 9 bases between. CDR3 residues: CASSLGREADTQYF. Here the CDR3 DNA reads TGTGCCAGCAGCTTGGGCAGGGAGGCAGATACGCAGTATTTT.

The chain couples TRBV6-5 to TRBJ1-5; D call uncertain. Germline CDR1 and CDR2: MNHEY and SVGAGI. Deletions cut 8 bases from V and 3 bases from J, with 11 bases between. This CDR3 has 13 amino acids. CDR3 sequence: CASVPGFNQPQHF. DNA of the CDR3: TGTGCCAGCGTCCCAGGTTTCAATCAGCCCCAGCATTTT.

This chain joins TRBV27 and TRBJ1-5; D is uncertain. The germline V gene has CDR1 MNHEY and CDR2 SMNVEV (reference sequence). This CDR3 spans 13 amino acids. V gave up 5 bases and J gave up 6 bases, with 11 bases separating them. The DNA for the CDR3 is TGTGCCAGCAGTGGAGGCGCTGGTCAGCCCCAGCATTTT. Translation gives CASSGGAGQPQHF.

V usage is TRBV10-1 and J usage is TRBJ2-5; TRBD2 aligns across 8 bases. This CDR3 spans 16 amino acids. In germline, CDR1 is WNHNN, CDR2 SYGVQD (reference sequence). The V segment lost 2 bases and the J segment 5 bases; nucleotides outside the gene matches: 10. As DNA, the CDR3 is TGCGCCAGCAGTGAGGGAAGCAGCGGGGGTCGGGAGACCCAGTACTTC. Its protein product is CASSEGSSGGRETQYF.

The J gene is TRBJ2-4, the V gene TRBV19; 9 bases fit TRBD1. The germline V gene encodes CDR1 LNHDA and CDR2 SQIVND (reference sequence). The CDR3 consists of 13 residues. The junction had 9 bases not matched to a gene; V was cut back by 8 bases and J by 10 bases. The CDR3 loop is CASGGGTGFIQYF. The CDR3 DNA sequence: TGTGCCAGTGGAGGCGGGACAGGGTTTATTCAGTACTTC.

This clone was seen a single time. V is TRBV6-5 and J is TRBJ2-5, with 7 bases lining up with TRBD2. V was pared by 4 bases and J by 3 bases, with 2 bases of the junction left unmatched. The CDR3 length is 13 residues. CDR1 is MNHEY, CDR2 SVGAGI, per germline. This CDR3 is CASSSRGEETQYF. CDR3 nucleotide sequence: TGTGCCAGCAGTTCCCGGGGGGAAGAGACCCAGTACTTC.

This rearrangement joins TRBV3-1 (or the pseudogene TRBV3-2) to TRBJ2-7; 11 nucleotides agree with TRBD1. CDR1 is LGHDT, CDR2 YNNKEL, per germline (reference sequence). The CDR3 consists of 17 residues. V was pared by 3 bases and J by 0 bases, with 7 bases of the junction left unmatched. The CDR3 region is CASSHVDRGHSSYEQYV. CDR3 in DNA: TGTGCCAGCAGCCACGTGGACAGGGGGCACAGCTCCTACGAGCAGTACGTC.

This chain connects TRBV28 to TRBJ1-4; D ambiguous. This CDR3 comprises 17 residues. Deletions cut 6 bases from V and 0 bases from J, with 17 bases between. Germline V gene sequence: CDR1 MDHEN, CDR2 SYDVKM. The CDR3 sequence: CASSLVGSQATNEKLFF. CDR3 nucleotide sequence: TGTGCCAGCAGCCTCGTGGGGAGCCAAGCAACTAATGAAAAACTGTTTTTT. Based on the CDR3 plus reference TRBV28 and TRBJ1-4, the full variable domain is DVKVTQSSRYLVKRTGEKVFLECVQDMDHENMFWYRQDPGLGLRLIYFSYDVKMKEKGDIPEGYSVSREKKERFSLILESASTNQTSMYLCASSLVGSQATNEKLFFGSGTQLSVL.